This TCR beta chain was sequenced during a study of T cell responses to AZD1222 COVID-19 vaccine. General study findings and limits: The donor group comprised mostly white British people and more females; the analysis possibly underestimated clonal diversity. Reports say nearly half of spike-specific TCRs go after unmutated variant regions.

Profiled with immunoSEQ multiplex PCR; TCRdb holds only in-frame clones, not every one. This table holds about 120,000 clones, approximately 84% found once. Comment on this clone: Its target is unknown.

CDR1 is SQVTM, CDR2 ANQGSEA, per germline. This CDR3 is built from 12 residues. V lost 4 bases to trimming and J lost 6 bases; unmatched junction nucleotides: 3. The input for sequencing was peripheral blood, taken on day 0 of AZD1222 vaccination. This chain connects TRBV29-1 to TRBJ1-2; 9 bases map to TRBD1. The receptor was derived from an adult in good health. The CDR3 is CSVATGGDGYTF. In DNA, the CDR3 is TGCAGCGTTGCTACAGGGGGCGATGGCTACACCTTC.